The 8 T cell receptor beta chains below were found in one sample sequenced in a study of T cell responses to AZD1222 COVID-19 vaccine. The assay was immunoSEQ multiplex PCR, and TCRdb's table has in-frame clones only and misses some. Among 95,000 to 150,000 clones listed, about 92% were seen once. The sequencing used peripheral blood, collected 28 days after the second AZD1222 dose. These receptor sequences come from an adult who received the AZD1222 COVID-19 vaccine.

In DNA, the CDR3 is TGCAGCGTTGACTCTATTCGTCGTGGGTCGGTGTTCTACAATGAGCAGTTCTTC. Its translation: CSVDSIRRGSVFYNEQFF. The chain is built from TRBV29-1 and TRBJ2-1; D not resolved. Germline CDR1 SQVTM, CDR2 ANQGSEA. The V gene lost 3 bases and the J gene lost 3 bases, with 24 bases spanning the gap. CDR3 length equals 18 residues.

The chain links TRBV5-1 to TRBJ2-5; D perhaps matches TRBD2 (7 bases). Trimming left V 0 bases short and J 5 bases short, with 17 bases between. Germline V CDR1 and CDR2: SGHRS, YFSETQ. This CDR3 has 16 amino acids. The CDR3 sequence: CASSLVTGGPEETQYF. CDR3 DNA: TGCGCCAGCAGCTTGGTTACCGGGGGGCCCGAGGAGACCCAGTACTTC.

J is TRBJ2-3 and V is TRBV7-9; a weak D match, TRBD2 (5 bases). The CDR3 runs to 15 residues. Germline assignment: CDR1 SEHNR and CDR2 FQNEAQ (reference sequence). V lost 3 bases and J 6 bases, leaving 16 bases between the germline ends. The CDR3 loop reads CASSFLGEESDTQYF. The CDR3 DNA is TGTGCCAGCAGCTTCTTGGGAGAGGAGTCGGATACGCAGTATTTT.

This chain links TRBV28 with TRBJ2-1; TRBD1 agrees at 9 bases. Unmatched junction bases numbered 10, after V lost 6 bases and J lost 7 bases. Per the germline V gene, CDR1 is MDHEN and CDR2 is SYDVKM. This CDR3 contains 15 residues. CDR3 bases: TGTGCCAGCAGCACCCTCGGGACAGGGCGGAATGAGCAGTTCTTC. This sequence encodes CASSTLGTGRNEQFF.

The gene calls are TRBV3-1 (or the pseudogene TRBV3-2) and TRBJ2-7, with D tentatively TRBD1 (6 bases). The CDR3 covers 15 residues. V lost 2 bases to trimming and J lost 3 bases, with 14 bases between them. CDR1 and CDR2 from the germline V gene are LGHDT and YNNKEL (reference sequence). CDR3 loop: CASSQPETGYYEQYF. The CDR3 nucleotides read TGTGCCAGCAGCCAACCCGAGACAGGTTACTACGAGCAGTACTTC.

The chain couples TRBV7-2 to TRBJ1-4; unclear D gene. Per the germline V gene, CDR1 is SGHTA and CDR2 is FQGNSA. Trimming took 1 base from V and 0 from J, leaving 6 bases between them. The CDR3 is 15 residues long. For the CDR3, the DNA is TGTGCCAGCAGCTTAGACAGCTCAACTAATGAAAAACTGTTTTTT. It yields the protein CASSLDSSTNEKLFF.

The chain carries TRBV7-2 and TRBJ1-1; a weak D match, TRBD1 (6 bases). The CDR3 totals 14 residues. V was pared by 5 bases and J by 0 bases, with 10 bases between. Per the germline V gene, CDR1 is SGHTA and CDR2 is FQGNSA. CDR3 in DNA: TGTGCCAGCAGCGCGGGACACATGAACACTGAAGCTTTCTTT. This gives the protein CASSAGHMNTEAFF.

The rearrangement uses TRBV10-1 and TRBJ2-7; 11 bases match TRBD2. CDR1 is WNHNN and CDR2 is SYGVQD in the germline V gene (reference sequence). V shed 11 bases, J shed 5 bases, and the junction held 20 bases outside the gene matches. The CDR3 extends over 17 amino acids. As DNA, the CDR3 is TGCGCCGGCAAACTGGCAAAAGGACTAGCGGGCTGTCACGAGCAGTACTTC. Its protein product is CAGKLAKGLAGCHEQYF.